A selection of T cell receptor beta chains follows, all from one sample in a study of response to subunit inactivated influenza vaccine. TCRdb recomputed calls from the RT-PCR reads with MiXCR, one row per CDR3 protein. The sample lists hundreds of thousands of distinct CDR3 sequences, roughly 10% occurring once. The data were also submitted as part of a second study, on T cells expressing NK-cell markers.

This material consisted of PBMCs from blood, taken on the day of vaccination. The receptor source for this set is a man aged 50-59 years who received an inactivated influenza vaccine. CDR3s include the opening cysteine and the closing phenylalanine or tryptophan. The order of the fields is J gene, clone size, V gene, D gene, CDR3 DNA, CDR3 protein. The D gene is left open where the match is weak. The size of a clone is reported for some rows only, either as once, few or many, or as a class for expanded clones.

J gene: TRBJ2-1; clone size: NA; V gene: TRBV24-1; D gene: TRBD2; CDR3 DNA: TGTGCCACCAGTGACCCGGGACTAGCGGGAGGGAAATACAATGAGCAGTTCTTC; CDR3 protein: CATSDPGLAGGKYNEQFF
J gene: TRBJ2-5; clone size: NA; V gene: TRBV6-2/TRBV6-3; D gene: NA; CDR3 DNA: TGTGCCAGCAGTTACTCGTTTATCCTCCGGGACCAAGAGACCCAGTACTTC; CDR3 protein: CASSYSFILRDQETQYF
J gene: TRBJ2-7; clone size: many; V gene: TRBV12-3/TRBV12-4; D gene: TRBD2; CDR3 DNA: TGTGCCAGCAGTCGGACTAGCGGGAGGGTCTACGAGCAGTACTTC; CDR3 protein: CASSRTSGRVYEQYF
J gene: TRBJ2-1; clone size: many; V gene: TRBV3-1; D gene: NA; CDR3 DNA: TGTGCCAGCAGCCGGGAATTGGCCCACAATGAGCAGTTCTTC; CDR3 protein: CASSRELAHNEQFF
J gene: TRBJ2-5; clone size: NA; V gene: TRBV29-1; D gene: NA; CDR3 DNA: TGCAGCGTTGAACCATCTGGGGGGGCAGGGGGAGAGACCCAGTACTTC; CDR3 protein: CSVEPSGGAGGETQYF
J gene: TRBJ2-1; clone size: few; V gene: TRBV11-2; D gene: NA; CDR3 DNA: TGTGCCAGCAGCTTATTGCGGAGACTAGTCGTCTCCTACAATGAGCAGTTCTTC; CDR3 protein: CASSLLRRLVVSYNEQFF
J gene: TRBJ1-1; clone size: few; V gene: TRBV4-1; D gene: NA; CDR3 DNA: TGCGCCAGCAGCCCCTCACAGGGTGGAGTAACTGAAGCTTTCTTT; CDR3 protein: CASSPSQGGVTEAFF
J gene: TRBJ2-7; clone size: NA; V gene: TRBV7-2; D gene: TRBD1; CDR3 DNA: TGTGCCAGCAGCTTGCGGGACAGGGAGGGGGTCGAACCCTACGAGCAGTACTTC; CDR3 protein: CASSLRDREGVEPYEQYF
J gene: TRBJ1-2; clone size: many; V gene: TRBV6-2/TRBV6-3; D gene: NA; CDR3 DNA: TGTGCCAGCAGTTACATTCGACAGGAGAACTATGGCTACACCTTC; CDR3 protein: CASSYIRQENYGYTF
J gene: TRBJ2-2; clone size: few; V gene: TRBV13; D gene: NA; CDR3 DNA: TGTGCCAGCAGCTTACTCCGGGTCGGCGGGGTCCAAGGGGAGCTGTTTTTT; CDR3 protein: CASSLLRVGGVQGELFF
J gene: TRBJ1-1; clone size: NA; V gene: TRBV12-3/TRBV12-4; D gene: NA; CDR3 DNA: TGTGCCAGCTTAGTATCGGGTAACACTGAAGCTTTCTTT; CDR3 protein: CASLVSGNTEAFF
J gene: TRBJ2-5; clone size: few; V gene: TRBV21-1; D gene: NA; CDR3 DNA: TGTGCCAGCCTAGCGCGGGAGGGCTTTGAGAAGACCCAGTACTTC; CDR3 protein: CASLAREGFEKTQYF
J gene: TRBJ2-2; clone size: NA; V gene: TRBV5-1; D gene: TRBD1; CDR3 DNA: TGCGCCAGCAGCTTGGGGGACAGTCACACCGGGGAGCTGTTTTTT; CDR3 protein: CASSLGDSHTGELFF
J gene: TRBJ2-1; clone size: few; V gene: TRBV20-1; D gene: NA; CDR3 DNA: TGCAGTGCTAGGCAGAGACGGAACTACAATGAGCAGTTCTTC; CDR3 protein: CSARQRRNYNEQFF
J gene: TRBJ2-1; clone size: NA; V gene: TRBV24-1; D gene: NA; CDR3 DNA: TGTGCCACCAGTGTCGGGTCATACAATGAGCAGTTCTTC; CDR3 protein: CATSVGSYNEQFF
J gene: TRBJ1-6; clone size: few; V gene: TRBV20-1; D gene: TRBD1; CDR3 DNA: TGCAGTGCTAGGGGCGACAGGGTCTATAATTCACCCCTCCACTTT; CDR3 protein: CSARGDRVYNSPLHF
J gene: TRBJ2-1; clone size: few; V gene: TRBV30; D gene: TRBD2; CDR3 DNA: TGTGCCTGGACTCCCCTAGCGGGCCCTCTGGAGCAGTTCTTC; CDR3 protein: CAWTPLAGPLEQFF
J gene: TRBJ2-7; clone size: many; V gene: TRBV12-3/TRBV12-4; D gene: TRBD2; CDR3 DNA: TGTGCCAGCAGTCAAAGGACTAGCGGACGTTTAGGAGAGCAGTACTTC; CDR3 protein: CASSQRTSGRLGEQYF
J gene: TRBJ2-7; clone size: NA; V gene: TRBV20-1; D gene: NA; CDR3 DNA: TGCAGTGCTAGAGATACCGGGACAAGGGTGAGCGAGCAGTACTTC; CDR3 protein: CSARDTGTRVSEQYF
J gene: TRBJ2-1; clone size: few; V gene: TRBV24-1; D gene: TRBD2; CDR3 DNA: TGTGCCACCAGATTCCTGACTAGCGGACCTGCCCGCTCCTACAATGAGCAGTTCTTC; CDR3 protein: CATRFLTSGPARSYNEQFF
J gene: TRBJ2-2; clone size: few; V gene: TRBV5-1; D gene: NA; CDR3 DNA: TGCGCCAGCAGCTTGCGAACAACGAACACCGGGGAGCTGTTTTTT; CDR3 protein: CASSLRTTNTGELFF
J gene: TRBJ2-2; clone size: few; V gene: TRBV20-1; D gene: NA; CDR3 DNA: TGCAGTGCTAGTTCCAGGAATACCGGGGAGCTGTTTTTT; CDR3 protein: CSASSRNTGELFF
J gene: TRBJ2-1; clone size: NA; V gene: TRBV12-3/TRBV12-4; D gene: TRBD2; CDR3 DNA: TGTGCCAGCAGTTTAGGAGCGGGAGGGCCGAGGAATGAGCAGTTCTTC; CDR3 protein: CASSLGAGGPRNEQFF
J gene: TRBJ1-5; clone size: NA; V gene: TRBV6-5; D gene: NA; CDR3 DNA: TGTGCCAGCAGTTACAGGCTAAATCAGCCCCAGCATTTT; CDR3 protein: CASSYRLNQPQHF
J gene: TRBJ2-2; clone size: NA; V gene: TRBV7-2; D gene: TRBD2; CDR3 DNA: TGTGCCAGCAGCCCAAGCGGGGGGGTGACCGGGGAGCTGTTTTTT; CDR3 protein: CASSPSGGVTGELFF
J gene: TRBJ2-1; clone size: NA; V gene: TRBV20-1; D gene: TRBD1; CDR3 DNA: TGCAGTGCTCGATCAGCCGGGACAGGGCACAATGAGCAGTTCTTC; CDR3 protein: CSARSAGTGHNEQFF
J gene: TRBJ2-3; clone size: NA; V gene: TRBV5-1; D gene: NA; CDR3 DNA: TGCGCCAGCAGCTTGAAGGGAGCTCGGGAGACCTCCACAGATACGCAGTATTTT; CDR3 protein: CASSLKGARETSTDTQYF
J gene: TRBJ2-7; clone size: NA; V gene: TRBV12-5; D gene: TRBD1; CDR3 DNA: TGTGCTAGTGGGCCCTCCGGGACAGGGATAGGTAGGCTGTACTTC; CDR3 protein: CASGPSGTGIGRLYF
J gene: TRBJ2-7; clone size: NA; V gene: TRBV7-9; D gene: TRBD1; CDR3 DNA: TGTGCCAGCAGCTCCGAGACAGGGCCCTCCTACGAGCAGTACTTC; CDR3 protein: CASSSETGPSYEQYF
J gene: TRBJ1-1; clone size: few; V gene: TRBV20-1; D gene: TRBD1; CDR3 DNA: TGCAGTGCGGAGGACAGGGGAAACACTGAAGCTTTCTTT; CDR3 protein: CSAEDRGNTEAFF
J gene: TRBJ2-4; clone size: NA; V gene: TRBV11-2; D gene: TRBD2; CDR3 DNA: TGTGCCAGCAGCTTAGGTGCAGGCAGCGGGGGGTTGATCAAAAACATTCAGTACTTC; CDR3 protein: CASSLGAGSGGLIKNIQYF
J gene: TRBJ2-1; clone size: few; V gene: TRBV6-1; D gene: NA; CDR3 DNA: TGTGCCAGCAGGGCAGGGGGGGGTGTCTCCTACAATGAGCAGTTCTTC; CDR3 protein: CASRAGGGVSYNEQFF
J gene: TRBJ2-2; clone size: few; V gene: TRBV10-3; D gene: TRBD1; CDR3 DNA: TGTGCCATCAGTGTGACTCAATCAGGGGGTCGTACCGGGGAGCTGTTTTTT; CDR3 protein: CAISVTQSGGRTGELFF
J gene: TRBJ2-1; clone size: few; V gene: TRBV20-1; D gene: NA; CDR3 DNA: TGCAGTGCTAGGGATGGTATTGAGCAGTTCTTC; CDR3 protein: CSARDGIEQFF
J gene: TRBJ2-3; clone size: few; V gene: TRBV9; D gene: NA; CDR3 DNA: TGTGCCAGCAGCGTAGCCGGACCCACAGATACGCAGTATTTT; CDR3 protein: CASSVAGPTDTQYF
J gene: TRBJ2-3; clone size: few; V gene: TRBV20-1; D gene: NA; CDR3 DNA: TGCAGTGCTCCGGGGTTCACAGATACGCAGTATTTT; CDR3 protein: CSAPGFTDTQYF
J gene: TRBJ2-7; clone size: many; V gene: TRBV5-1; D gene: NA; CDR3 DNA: TGCGCCAGCAGTTCGGACCCCGGGGTTCACTACGAGCAGTACTTC; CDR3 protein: CASSSDPGVHYEQYF
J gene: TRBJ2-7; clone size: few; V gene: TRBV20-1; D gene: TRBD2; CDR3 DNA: TGCAGTGCTAGAGAAACCGGGACTAGCCTTCGCGAGCAGTACTTC; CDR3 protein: CSARETGTSLREQYF
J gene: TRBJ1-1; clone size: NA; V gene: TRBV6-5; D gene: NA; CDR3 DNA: TGTGCCAGCAGTTCCCCAGGGGTAGCTTTCTTT; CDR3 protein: CASSSPGVAFF
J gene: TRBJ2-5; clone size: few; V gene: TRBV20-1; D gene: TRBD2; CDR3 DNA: TGCAGTGCCGGAGCGGGGGGGGGCCAAGAGACCCAGTACTTC; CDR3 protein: CSAGAGGGQETQYF
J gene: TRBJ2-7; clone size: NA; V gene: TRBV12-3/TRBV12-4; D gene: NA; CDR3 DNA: TGTGCCAGCAGTTTAAGGATCGCAGGGCCCTACGAGCAGTACTTC; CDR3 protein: CASSLRIAGPYEQYF